Following are 30 T cell receptor beta chains from one sample sequenced in a study of cytomegalovirus exposure and HLA in healthy donors. Method: immunoSEQ multiplex PCR; TCRdb's copy keeps in-frame clones and lacks some. The sample consists of 150,000 to 200,000 clones, around four fifths of them appearing once. Sequencing was performed on PBMCs. The receptors originated from a man aged 30 to 45 in good health and CMV-seropositive.

This clone was detected a few times. The chain combines TRBV2 with TRBJ2-4; 9 bases are a match to TRBD2. CDR1 and CDR2 (germline): SNHLY, FYNNEI. The CDR3 totals 20 residues. After removal of 7 bases from V and 0 bases from J, the junction contained 19 bases not matched to a gene. CDR3 sequence (DNA): TGTGCCAGCATCCGGACTAGCGATCTTCACAACTGGTTAGCCAAAAACATTCAGTACTTC. Protein sequence: CASIRTSDLHNWLAKNIQYF.

J is TRBJ1-1 and V is TRBV5-1; 9 bases are shared with TRBD1. The CDR3 covers 16 residues. Germline values: CDR1 SGHRS, CDR2 YFSETQ. Losses at the gene ends were 4 bases for V and 5 bases for J; bases not matched to a gene: 12. For the CDR3, the DNA is TGCGCCAGCAGCCTCTGGGACAGGGCTGGAGGGACTGAAGCTTTCTTT. This gives the protein CASSLWDRAGGTEAFF.

The genes are TRBV5-8 and TRBJ2-3; 14 positions agree with TRBD2. With V trimmed by 4 bases and J by 1 base, 2 bases remained unmatched. Germline V gives CDR1 SGHTS, CDR2 YDEGEE. The CDR3 has 16 amino acids. CDR3 residues: CASSQGLAGGTDTQYF. In DNA form, the CDR3 reads TGTGCCAGCAGCCAGGGACTAGCGGGGGGCACAGATACGCAGTATTTT.

V and J are TRBV30 and TRBJ2-7; TRBD2 might be the D (7 bases). The V end was cut by 4 bases, the J end by 3 bases, with 13 bases between. CDR1 and CDR2 (germline): GTSNPN, SVGIG (reference sequence). This CDR3 comprises 13 residues. CDR3 region: CAWIPGGLYEQYF. For the CDR3, the DNA is TGTGCCTGGATTCCCGGGGGGCTCTACGAGCAGTACTTC.

The chain employs TRBV6-5 and TRBJ1-1, with D tentatively TRBD1 (5 bases). CDR1 and CDR2 from the germline V gene are MNHEY and SVGAGI. The CDR3 is 13 residues long. Trimming took off 6 bases at V and 13 bases at J, with 21 bases between the two ends. CDR3 DNA sequence: TGTGCCAGCAGCCCCGCGGGGGGTGGGGGAGGTTTCTTT. Translation gives CASSPAGGGGGFF.

The J gene is TRBJ1-6, the V gene TRBV4-3; D remains ambiguous. This CDR3 contains 13 residues. Looked up from germline, CDR1 is LGHNA and CDR2 is YSLEER. Trimming removed 2 bases from V and 9 bases from J, with 8 bases in between. Here the CDR3 reads CASSQPGASPLHF. DNA of the CDR3: TGCGCCAGCAGCCAACCAGGCGCTTCACCCCTCCACTTT.

The chain has TRBV6-5 and TRBJ1-6; tentatively, D is TRBD1 (6 bases). Germline lookup yields CDR1 MNHEY and CDR2 SVGAGI. Trimming shortened V by 2 bases and J by 7 bases, and 12 bases separated the two germline ends. There are 15 residues in the CDR3. The CDR3: CASSYDRTENSPLHF. CDR3 nucleotide sequence: TGTGCCAGCAGTTACGACAGGACGGAGAATTCACCCCTCCACTTT.

This clone was counted once. J is TRBJ1-2 and V is TRBV7-8, with a weak D call TRBD1 (5 bases). V was clipped by 4 bases and J by 4 bases, with 16 bases between them. Looked up from germline, CDR1 is SGHVS and CDR2 is FQNEAQ. The CDR3 length is 15 residues. This chain's CDR3 is CASSSATGQIYGYTF. CDR3 sequence (DNA): TGTGCCAGCAGCTCTGCAACCGGACAAATCTATGGCTACACCTTC.

The chain has TRBV6-5 and TRBJ2-7; 8 nucleotides line up with TRBD1. V was clipped by 6 bases and J by 2 bases; unmatched bases: 9. CDR1 and CDR2 (germline): MNHEY, SVGAGI. The CDR3 contains 15 residues. CDR3 loop: CASSPGTGIAYEQYF. CDR3 DNA sequence: TGTGCCAGCAGCCCCGGGACAGGAATCGCCTACGAGCAGTACTTC.

The CDR3 reads CASSPQGRRTYEQYF. The DNA for the CDR3 is TGTGCCAGCTCACCACAGGGGAGGAGAACCTACGAGCAGTACTTC. The V call is TRBV18, the J call TRBJ2-7; perhaps TRBD2 as D (6 bases). CDR1 KGHSH and CDR2 LQKENI come from the germline V gene. V lost 1 base to trimming and J lost 2 bases, with 12 bases between them. The CDR3 spans 15 residues.

V usage is TRBV7-6 and J usage is TRBJ1-1; weak D call: TRBD1 (5 bases). Germline-derived CDR1 and CDR2 are SGHVS and FNYEAQ. Deletions cut 5 bases from V and 0 bases from J, with 22 bases between. The CDR3 totals 18 residues. CDR3 DNA sequence: TGTGCCAGCAGCCCATGGGGCGGGGGGGTCGCCATGAACACTGAAGCTTTCTTT. Residues: CASSPWGGGVAMNTEAFF.

V is TRBV30 and J is TRBJ1-5; D is uncertain. V shed 1 base and J shed 0 bases, with 7 bases lying between them. The CDR3 length is 14 residues. Germline loops: CDR1 GTSNPN, CDR2 SVGIG (reference sequence). The CDR3 loop reads CAWSAGNSNQPQHF. In DNA form, the CDR3 reads TGTGCCTGGAGTGCCGGGAATAGCAATCAGCCCCAGCATTTT. Complete variable domain (other parts from reference TRBV30 and TRBJ1-5): SQTIHQWPATLVQPVGSPLSLECTVEGTSNPNLYWYRQAAGRGLQLLFYSVGIGQISSEVPQNLSASRPQDRQFILSSKKLLLSDSGFYLCAWSAGNSNQPQHFGDGTRLSIL.

The rearrangement uses TRBV5-1 and TRBJ1-2, with D perhaps TRBD1 (6 bases). Per germline, CDR1 SGHRS and CDR2 YFSETQ. V shed 0 bases and J shed 6 bases, with 15 bases lying between them. The CDR3 spans 15 residues. CDR3: CASSLGTVGNNGYTF. The CDR3 DNA sequence: TGCGCCAGCAGCTTGGGGACAGTAGGCAACAATGGCTACACCTTC.

The chain carries TRBV9 and TRBJ2-2, with 7 bases matching TRBD2. Trimming removed 1 base from V and 2 bases from J; junction bases left unmatched: 2. Germline loops: CDR1 SGDLS, CDR2 YYNGEE. The CDR3 has 15 amino acids. The CDR3 reads CASSVSSGNTGELFF. Here the CDR3 DNA reads TGTGCCAGCAGCGTATCTAGCGGCAACACCGGGGAGCTGTTTTTT. Full variable domain (outside the CDR3, taken from reference TRBV9 and TRBJ2-2): DSGVTQTPKHLITATGQRVTLRCSPRSGDLSVYWYQQSLDQGLQFLIQYYNGEERAKGNILERFSAQQFPDLHSELNLSSLELGDSALYFCASSVSSGNTGELFFGEGSRLTVL.

V gene TRBV7-9 combines with J gene TRBJ1-6, with D possibly matching TRBD1 (6 bases). V was clipped by 8 bases and J by 8 bases, with 16 bases between them. Germline assignment: CDR1 SEHNR and CDR2 FQNEAQ (reference sequence). This CDR3 contains 14 residues. The CDR3 sequence is CASQEGQKDSPLHF. CDR3 sequence (DNA): TGTGCCAGCCAGGAAGGACAGAAGGATTCACCCCTCCACTTT.

This clone was counted only a few times. The chain uses TRBV4-2 and TRBJ1-5, with D possibly matching TRBD1 (6 bases). With 4 bases removed from V and 5 bases from J, the gap between germline ends came to 12 bases. This CDR3 region has 14 residues. Germline V CDR1 and CDR2: LGHNA, YNFKEQ. The chain's CDR3 is CASSLRRGYQPQHF. The CDR3 nucleotides are TGTGCCAGCAGCCTCCGAAGGGGGTATCAGCCCCAGCATTTT.

The V gene is TRBV27, the J gene TRBJ1-5, with 7 bases lining up with TRBD1. Per germline, CDR1 MNHEY and CDR2 SMNVEV (reference sequence). CDR3 length equals 16 residues. J was trimmed by 4 bases and V by 2 bases; bases with no gene match: 8. CDR3 amino acids: CASSLVGQAMNQPQHF. The CDR3 nucleotides read TGTGCCAGCAGTTTAGTTGGACAGGCAATGAATCAGCCCCAGCATTTT.

The chain joins TRBV30 to TRBJ2-7, with D unresolved. This CDR3 has 11 amino acids. Germline V gene lookup returns CDR1 GTSNPN and CDR2 SVGIG (reference sequence). V gave up 3 bases and J gave up 4 bases, with 7 bases separating them. The CDR3 spells CAWSREYEQYF. The CDR3, as DNA: TGTGCCTGGAGCCGCGAATACGAGCAGTACTTC.

This sequence joins TRBV4-3 and TRBJ1-1; 12 bases agree with TRBD1. This CDR3 is 17 amino acids long. Per the germline V gene, CDR1 is LGHNA and CDR2 is YSLEER. V shed 4 bases, J shed 7 bases, and the junction held 13 bases outside the gene matches. The CDR3 loop is CASSRTGTGGLVLEAFF. CDR3 DNA sequence: TGCGCCAGCAGCCGGACCGGGACAGGGGGCCTAGTACTTGAAGCTTTCTTT.

The rearrangement uses TRBV6-6 and TRBJ2-3, with D possibly matching TRBD2 (5 bases). CDR3 length: 13 residues. V shed 2 bases and J shed 4 bases, with 7 bases lying between them. The germline V gene encodes CDR1 MNHNY and CDR2 SVGAGI (reference sequence). CDR3 amino acids: CASSYMRADTQYF. The CDR3 DNA reads TGTGCCAGCAGTTACATGAGGGCAGATACGCAGTATTTT.

The sample holds one count of this clone. The rearrangement uses TRBV4-3 and TRBJ2-2, with 8 bases lining up with TRBD2. CDR1 is LGHNA, CDR2 YSLEER, per germline. V dropped 0 bases and J dropped 4; count of bases not matched to a gene: 7. The CDR3 length is 17 residues. CDR3 sequence (DNA): TGCGCCAGCAGCCAAGACGGGATAGCGGGGTCCACCGGGGAGCTGTTTTTT. Encoded protein: CASSQDGIAGSTGELFF.

This chain connects TRBV19 to TRBJ1-2, with 10 bases that match TRBD1. CDR1 is LNHDA, CDR2 SQIVND, per germline (reference sequence). V dropped 6 bases and J dropped 4; count of bases not matched to a gene: 5. CDR3 length: 14 residues. The CDR3 loop is CASRPGTGVYGYTF. CDR3 DNA sequence: TGTGCCAGTAGACCTGGGACAGGGGTCTATGGCTACACCTTC.

DNA for the CDR3: TGCGCCAGCAGCCAAGATGCCACTAGCGGGGGGTTTGTCGATACGCAGTATTTT. Protein sequence: CASSQDATSGGFVDTQYF. This chain connects TRBV4-3 to TRBJ2-3; TRBD2 aligns across 12 bases. From germline, CDR1 is LGHNA and CDR2 YSLEER. The J segment lost 6 bases and the V segment lost 0 bases, leaving 10 bases of the junction unmatched. This CDR3 is built from 18 residues.

A word on this clone: Sequence at one end of the junction differs from germline and may be a read error. The chain recombines TRBV14 with TRBJ2-7; 8 bases agree with TRBD1. The CDR3 sequence is 14 residues long. The germline V gene encodes CDR1 SGHDN and CDR2 FVKESK. As DNA, the CDR3 is TGTGCCAGCAGCTATCCGGGACAGGCGATCCTCTGGGACTTC. This gives the protein CASSYPGQAILWDF.

The chain couples TRBV6-5 to TRBJ2-3, with 10 bases lining up with TRBD2. Per the germline V gene, CDR1 is MNHEY and CDR2 is SVGAGI. The CDR3 runs 15 residues. With V trimmed by 4 bases and J by 5 bases, 6 bases remained unmatched. The CDR3 DNA reads as TGTGCCAGCAGTTGGAGCGGGGGGGCTGGAGATACGCAGTATTTT. Encoded protein: CASSWSGGAGDTQYF.

This clone showed up just once. CDR3 DNA: TGTGCCAGCAGCCGCGCCGATCCCGAGCAGTACTTC. Protein sequence: CASSRADPEQYF. V usage is TRBV7-9 and J usage is TRBJ2-7, with no clear D. The CDR3 consists of 12 residues. Trimming shortened V by 5 bases and J by 6 bases, and 11 bases separated the two germline ends. The germline CDR1 and CDR2 sequences are SEHNR and FQNEAQ (reference sequence).

J is TRBJ1-2 and V is TRBV4-1; D is unclear. CDR3 length: 13 amino acids. V lost 0 bases, J lost 5 bases, and 7 bases lay in between. Germline CDR1 is MGHRA and CDR2 is YSYEKL. CDR3 bases: TGCGCCAGCAGCCAAGATTCCTATTATGGCTACACCTTC. It encodes CASSQDSYYGYTF.

The V gene is TRBV9, the J gene TRBJ2-5; D call uncertain. Germline V gene lookup returns CDR1 SGDLS and CDR2 YYNGEE. The CDR3 consists of 15 residues. V dropped 4 bases and J dropped 3 bases, with 16 bases sitting between them. The CDR3, as DNA: TGTGCCAGCAGCACCCACTATTCTAGAGAAGAGACCCAGTACTTC. The encoded protein is CASSTHYSREETQYF.

The chain recombines TRBV11-1 with TRBJ2-7; 10 positions agree with TRBD2. Germline CDR1 is SGHAT and CDR2 is FQDESV (reference sequence). The CDR3 has 17 residues. The ends lost 4 bases at V and 2 bases at J; junction bases unmatched: 11. CDR3 sequence: CASSWASGGALTYEQYF. CDR3 sequence (DNA): TGTGCCAGCAGCTGGGCCAGCGGGGGGGCCCTTACCTACGAGCAGTACTTC. The full variable domain, with the rest looked up from reference TRBV11-1 and TRBJ2-7, is EAEVAQSPRYKITEKSQAVAFWCDPISGHATLYWYRQILGQGPELLVQFQDESVVDDSQLPKDRFSAERLKGVDSTLKIQPAELGDSAMYLCASSWASGGALTYEQYFGPGTRLTVT.

The chain links TRBV7-9 to TRBJ1-6; D is undetermined. Looked up from germline, CDR1 is SEHNR and CDR2 is FQNEAQ (reference sequence). This CDR3 spans 14 amino acids. V was trimmed by 5 bases and J by 5 bases, leaving 10 bases between them. The DNA of the CDR3 is TGTGCCAGCAGCGTAACAGTGAATAATTCACCCCTCCACTTT. Protein sequence: CASSVTVNNSPLHF.